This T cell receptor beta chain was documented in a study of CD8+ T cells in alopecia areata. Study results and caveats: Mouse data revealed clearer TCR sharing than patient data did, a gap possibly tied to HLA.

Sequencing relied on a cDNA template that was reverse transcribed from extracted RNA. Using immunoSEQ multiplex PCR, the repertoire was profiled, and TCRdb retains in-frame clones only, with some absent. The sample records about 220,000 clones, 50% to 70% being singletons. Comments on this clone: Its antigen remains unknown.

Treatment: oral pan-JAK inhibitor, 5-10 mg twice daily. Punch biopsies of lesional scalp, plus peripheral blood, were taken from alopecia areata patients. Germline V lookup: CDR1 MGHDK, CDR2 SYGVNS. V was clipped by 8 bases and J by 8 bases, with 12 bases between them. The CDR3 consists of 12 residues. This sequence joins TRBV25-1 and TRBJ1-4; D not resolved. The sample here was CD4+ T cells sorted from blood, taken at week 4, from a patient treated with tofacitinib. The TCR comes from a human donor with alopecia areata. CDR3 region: CASVSVGEKLFF. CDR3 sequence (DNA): TGTGCCAGCGTCTCGGTAGGGGAAAAACTGTTTTTT.